Listed below are T cell receptor beta chains from one sample, sequenced in a study of response to subunit inactivated influenza vaccine. TCRdb called the RT-PCR reads again in MiXCR, with one record for every CDR3 protein. Among 530,000 or so distinct CDR3 sequences, approximately 12% were seen once, and the ten largest hold roughly 10%. The source was PBMCs from blood, collected on the day of vaccination. These receptors were collected from a man over 45 who received an inactivated influenza vaccine. CDR3s include the opening cysteine and the closing phenylalanine or tryptophan. A D gene is named only where the DNA matches it firmly. Clone size is not always given. Where it is, it says once, few, many or a class for expanded clones.

>TRBV12-3/TRBV12-4|TRBJ1-1|many|.
TGTGCCAGCAGTTTAAGGGGCTCGAACACTGAAGCTTTCTTT
CASSLRGSNTEAFF
>TRBV5-1|TRBJ1-3|.|.
TGCGCCAGCAGGGCGGGCCGAAACACCATATATTTT
CASRAGRNTIYF
>TRBV6-5|TRBJ2-3|many|.
TGTGCCAGTTCCGATGGTGGATCTAAGCAGTATTTT
CASSDGGSKQYF
>TRBV14|TRBJ1-5|.|.
TGTGCCAGCAGCCCGCAAAGCCAGGGGCCCCAGCATTTT
CASSPQSQGPQHF
>TRBV18|TRBJ1-1|many|TRBD1
TGTGCCAGCTCACCAACAGGGGCCACTGAAGCTTTCTTT
CASSPTGATEAFF
>TRBV4-3|TRBJ2-2|few|.
TGCGCCAGCAGCCCTGGACAGATGGGTTACACCGGGGAGCTGTTTTTT
CASSPGQMGYTGELFF
>TRBV6-1|TRBJ1-6|.|.
TGTGCCAGCAGCCTCGCGATTTTTAATTCACCCCTCCACTTT
CASSLAIFNSPLHF
>TRBV7-2|TRBJ2-5|.|.
TGTGCCAGCAGCTTATCCGGCACTAAAGAGACCCAGTACTTC
CASSLSGTKETQYF
>TRBV5-1|TRBJ1-3|few|.
TGCGCCAGCAGCTTGGAAAGGGGACTCGGACCTGGAAACACCATATATTTT
CASSLERGLGPGNTIYF
>TRBV3-1|TRBJ2-1|.|.
TGTGCCAGCAGCCAAGATGAGGGGGATGAGCAGTTCTTC
CASSQDEGDEQFF
>TRBV12-3/TRBV12-4|TRBJ2-3|.|TRBD1
TGTGCCAGCAGAGAGACAGGGGACGGGACAGATACGCAGTATTTT
CASRETGDGTDTQYF
>TRBV6-1|TRBJ2-5|few|TRBD2
TGTGCCAGCAGGACGGGGGGGGGGAGAGGAGAGACCCAGTACTTC
CASRTGGGRGETQYF
>TRBV10-3|TRBJ1-6|many|.
TGTGCCATCAGTGAGTCTGCTTCCTACAACTCCTATAATTCACCCCTCCACTTT
CAISESASYNSYNSPLHF
>TRBV7-2|TRBJ2-5|.|.
TGTGCCAGCAGCCTCTGGGCCCCTTTTGGAGAGACCCAGTACTTC
CASSLWAPFGETQYF
>TRBV20-1|TRBJ2-2|.|.
TGCAGTGCTAGTGTACGGGGGACGAACACCGGGGAGCTGTTTTTT
CSASVRGTNTGELFF
>TRBV12-3/TRBV12-4|TRBJ1-4|.|.
TGTGCCAGCAGTCTTAGACAGGCAACTAATGAAAAACTGTTTTTT
CASSLRQATNEKLFF
>TRBV5-4|TRBJ2-7|few|TRBD1
TGTGCCAGCAGCCGAGGCGGGACAGGGGTCTACGAGCAGTACTTC
CASSRGGTGVYEQYF
>TRBV29-1|TRBJ2-1|few|TRBD2
TGCAGCGCAAAGACTAGCGGGTCAAGCTCCTACAATGAGCAGTTCTTC
CSAKTSGSSSYNEQFF
>TRBV20-1|TRBJ2-1|.|TRBD1
TGCAGTGCTAGAGCGCGGTCGGGGCAGGGGGCTTGGAATGAGCAGTTCTTC
CSARARSGQGAWNEQFF
>TRBV4-1|TRBJ2-7|many|.
TGCGCCAGCAGCCAAGTTCTATCTTCGGCAGTTCCAGCCTACGAGCAGTACTTC
CASSQVLSSAVPAYEQYF
>TRBV20-1|TRBJ2-1|.|TRBD2
TGCAGTGGTCTAGCGGACTACAATGAGCAGTTCTTC
CSGLADYNEQFF
>TRBV20-1|TRBJ2-3|few|.
TGCAGTGCTAGAGATTGGGTAATAGATACGCAGTATTTT
CSARDWVIDTQYF
>TRBV10-1|TRBJ1-1|.|TRBD1
TGCGCCTGTCAAAGACAGGGTGGCACTGAAGCTTTCTTT
CACQRQGGTEAFF